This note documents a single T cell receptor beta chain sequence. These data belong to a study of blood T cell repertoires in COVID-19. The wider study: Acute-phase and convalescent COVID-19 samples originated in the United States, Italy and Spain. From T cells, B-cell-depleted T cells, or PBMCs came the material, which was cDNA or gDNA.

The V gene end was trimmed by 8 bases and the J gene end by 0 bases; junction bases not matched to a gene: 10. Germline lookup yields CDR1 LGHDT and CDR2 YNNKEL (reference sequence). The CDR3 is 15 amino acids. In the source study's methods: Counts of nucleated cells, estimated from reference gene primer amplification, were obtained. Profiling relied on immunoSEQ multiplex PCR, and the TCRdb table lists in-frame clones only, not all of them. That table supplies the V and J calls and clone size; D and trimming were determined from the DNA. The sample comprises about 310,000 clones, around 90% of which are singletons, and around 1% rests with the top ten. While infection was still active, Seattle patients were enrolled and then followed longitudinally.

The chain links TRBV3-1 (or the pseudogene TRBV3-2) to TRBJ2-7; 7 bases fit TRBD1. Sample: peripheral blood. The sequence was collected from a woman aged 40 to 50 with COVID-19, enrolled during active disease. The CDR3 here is CASPRGPSLSYEQYF. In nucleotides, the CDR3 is TGTGCCAGCCCTAGGGGGCCTTCCCTCTCCTACGAGCAGTACTTC.